These T cell receptor beta chains were read from a single sample in a study of T cell clonotyping in hematopoietic cell transplantation. Libraries were prepared by immunoSEQ multiplex PCR; TCRdb keeps only in-frame clonotypes and omits some of them. The top ten hold approximately 1.5% of the sample, which has about 69,000 clones, about 93% seen once. Input material: peripheral blood mononuclear cells. These receptors all come from a man aged 50 to 59 in good health. Some clones in this sample may be carry-over from other donors' samples. CDR3s include the opening cysteine and the closing phenylalanine or tryptophan. The order of the fields is CDR3 DNA, CDR3 protein, clone size, D gene, V gene, J gene. The D gene is left open where the match is weak. Rows may omit the clone size; those that give it use once, few, many or a size class.

TGTGCCAGTAGTCCCCTTGGGGACGGGGCCGAGCAGTACTTC,CASSPLGDGAEQYF,NA,NA,TRBV19,TRBJ2-7
TGTGCCAGCAGCTTAGTACTGATTAATTCACCCCTCCACTTT,CASSLVLINSPLHF,few,NA,TRBV7-8,TRBJ1-6
TGTGCCAGCAGCTTAGCGCTGGGGGCCTACGAGCAGTACTTC,CASSLALGAYEQYF,NA,NA,TRBV7-9,TRBJ2-7
TGTGCCAGCAGTTACTCGAGGGGCGCTTCCTTAGATGGCTACACCTTC,CASSYSRGASLDGYTF,NA,NA,TRBV6-6,TRBJ1-2
TGTGCCAGCGCTAGGGGCGAAAAACTGTTTTTT,CASARGEKLFF,NA,NA,TRBV19,TRBJ1-4
TGTGCCAGCAGCCCACAGGGAATCTATGGCTACACCTTC,CASSPQGIYGYTF,NA,NA,TRBV11-2,TRBJ1-2
TGCAGCCTTGTGGCTGACAATGAGCAGTTCTTC,CSLVADNEQFF,NA,NA,TRBV20-1,TRBJ2-1
TGTGCCAGCAGCGTGGGACAGGCAACCTACGAGCAGTACTTC,CASSVGQATYEQYF,NA,TRBD1,TRBV9,TRBJ2-7
TGTGCCAGCAGCCCGACAGGGAACACTGAAGCTTTCTTT,CASSPTGNTEAFF,once,NA,TRBV7-3,TRBJ1-1
TGTGCCAGCAGTACATTAGGACAGGGGTTGGGCACTGAAGCTTTCTTT,CASSTLGQGLGTEAFF,NA,TRBD1,TRBV28,TRBJ1-1
TGCGCCAGCAGCTTGCAGAGCTTGAACACTGAAGCTTTCTTT,CASSLQSLNTEAFF,NA,NA,TRBV5-1,TRBJ1-1
TGCGCCAGCAGTGTAGGCAGGATAGGGATGGGGCAGTACTTC,CASSVGRIGMGQYF,NA,NA,TRBV10-1,TRBJ2-7
TGCGCCAGCAGCCATAAGGACAGGGACTCCTACGAGCAGTACTTC,CASSHKDRDSYEQYF,NA,TRBD1,TRBV4-1,TRBJ2-7
TGTGCCAGTAGTATAGCAGTTAACACCGGGGAGCTGTTTTTT,CASSIAVNTGELFF,NA,NA,TRBV19,TRBJ2-2
TGTGCCAGCAGACATACATACAAGGGTTGGAATCAGCCCCAGCATTTT,CASRHTYKGWNQPQHF,NA,NA,TRBV28,TRBJ1-5
TGTGCCAGCAGCCTCAGGGTGCAAGAGACCCAGTACTTC,CASSLRVQETQYF,NA,NA,TRBV14,TRBJ2-5
TGTGCCAGCAGCCGGCGGGGTAGCAATCAGCCCCAGCATTTT,CASSRRGSNQPQHF,NA,NA,TRBV2,TRBJ1-5
TGTGCCAGTAGTATAGCAAGGACAGGGGAGACCCAGTACTTC,CASSIARTGETQYF,NA,TRBD1,TRBV19,TRBJ2-5
TGTGCCAGCAGTTTAGGGAGAGGGACTGAAGCTTTCTTT,CASSLGRGTEAFF,NA,NA,TRBV27,TRBJ1-1
TGTGCCAGCAGTGACCCCGGGACAGGGTCCCCCGGGGAGCTGTTTTTT,CASSDPGTGSPGELFF,NA,TRBD1,TRBV25-1,TRBJ2-2
TGTGCCAGCAGCCCCAAGGGGGCTTATCAGTATTTT,CASSPKGAYQYF,NA,TRBD1,TRBV14,TRBJ2-3
TGTGCCAGCAGGCCCCGGGAAGGAGCGAACACCGGGGAGCTGTTTTTT,CASRPREGANTGELFF,once,NA,TRBV6-6,TRBJ2-2
TGTGCCAGCAGCTTAGTGGCGGGGGCGCGTGGAGATACGCAGTATTTT,CASSLVAGARGDTQYF,once,NA,TRBV7-2,TRBJ2-3
TGTGCCTGGAGTAAAGGACTAGGGGGTAGCTACGAGCAGTACTTC,CAWSKGLGGSYEQYF,NA,NA,TRBV30,TRBJ2-7
TGTGCCAGCAGTGAAGCCGGGGATGAGACCCAGTACTTC,CASSEAGDETQYF,NA,NA,TRBV2,TRBJ2-5
TGTGCCAGCAGCTATGGACTTTCTTCCTACGAGCAGTACTTC,CASSYGLSSYEQYF,NA,NA,TRBV9,TRBJ2-7
TGTGCCAGCAGCTTACAGGGGGCACCCTTCACAGATACGCAGTATTTT,CASSLQGAPFTDTQYF,NA,TRBD1,TRBV11-2,TRBJ2-3
TGCGCCAGCAGCTTGGAGGGGGGTACCCCACCTTACGAGCAGTACTTC,CASSLEGGTPPYEQYF,NA,NA,TRBV5-1,TRBJ2-7
TGTGCCAGCAGTTACTCCAGGATCGGCACCGGGGAGCTGTTTTTT,CASSYSRIGTGELFF,NA,NA,TRBV6-5,TRBJ2-2
TGTGCCAGCAGCTCTTACAGAATGAACACTGAAGCTTTCTTT,CASSSYRMNTEAFF,NA,NA,TRBV5-5,TRBJ1-1
TGTGCCAGCAGCTTGGGACAGGAGACACAAGAGACCCAGTACTTC,CASSLGQETQETQYF,NA,TRBD1,TRBV11-3,TRBJ2-5
TGTGCCAGCAGTGAGATACAGGACCCTAACTATGGCTACACCTTC,CASSEIQDPNYGYTF,NA,NA,TRBV2,TRBJ1-2
TGTGCCAGCACACCTCGGGGTCTGAACACTGAAGCTTTCTTT,CASTPRGLNTEAFF,NA,NA,TRBV27,TRBJ1-1
TGTGCCAGCAGTGATCCTAGCGGGCGGGGGTCCTACAATGAGCAGTTCTTC,CASSDPSGRGSYNEQFF,NA,TRBD2,TRBV25-1,TRBJ2-1
TGTGCCAGCAGTTTACCAGGACAGGGTTCTCTCCAAGAGACCCAGTACTTC,CASSLPGQGSLQETQYF,NA,TRBD1,TRBV28,TRBJ2-5
TGCAGCGTTGAAGGATTGGGACAGGGTACCGATGGCTACACCTTC,CSVEGLGQGTDGYTF,NA,TRBD1,TRBV29-1,TRBJ1-2
TGTGCCAGTAGTATGTATACCCAAGAGACCCAGTACTTC,CASSMYTQETQYF,NA,NA,TRBV19,TRBJ2-5
TGTGCCAGCAGCTTCCCAGTGGGGACCAACACAGATACGCAGTATTTT,CASSFPVGTNTDTQYF,NA,NA,TRBV9,TRBJ2-3
TGTGCCAGCAGTGAAGCCTTCTGGGAGACCCAGTACTTC,CASSEAFWETQYF,NA,NA,TRBV6-1,TRBJ2-5
TGCGCCAGCAGCGCCGGACAGGGAGCAACTAATGAAAAACTGTTTTTT,CASSAGQGATNEKLFF,NA,TRBD1,TRBV10-2,TRBJ1-4
TGTGCCAGCAGCCAACTGGGGGAAAAACTGTTTTTT,CASSQLGEKLFF,NA,NA,TRBV4-2,TRBJ1-4
TGTGCTAGCAGCCCCATCCTCGGGACTAGCGGTTACAATGAGCAGTTCTTC,CASSPILGTSGYNEQFF,NA,TRBD2,TRBV7-7,TRBJ2-1
TGTGCCACCCGGGACAGGGACCCCCACGAGCAGTACTTC,CATRDRDPHEQYF,NA,TRBD1,TRBV2,TRBJ2-7